This T cell receptor beta chain was recorded in a study of cytomegalovirus exposure and HLA in healthy donors. 13 Jbeta primers and 60 Vbeta primers were used for the PCR. The data were produced by immunoSEQ multiplex PCR, yet TCRdb's version contains in-frame clones alone and is incomplete. The table lists around 190,000 clones, more than 65% of them singletons. Study results and limitations: The study put 150 to 200 TCR beta chains on its list as cytomegalovirus-associated. According to a later analysis, donors in an Asian-associated ancestry cluster reportedly had fewer N-insertions than the roughly 720-donor mean. A later analysis showed TCR association rates differing by HLA locus, peaking at DRB1 and lowest at HLA-C.

Regarding this clone: The antigen is not known.

This CDR3 is built from 14 residues. Germline-derived CDR1 and CDR2 are MNHEY and SVGAGI. V dropped 6 bases and J dropped 0 bases, with 11 bases sitting between them. Specimen: PBMCs. J is TRBJ1-1 and V is TRBV6-5; possible D gene TRBD1, 5 bases. The sequence was collected from a female donor in good health and CMV-seronegative. The CDR3 DNA sequence: TGTGCCAGCAGACTCCAGGGTATGAACACTGAAGCTTTCTTT. Protein: CASRLQGMNTEAFF.